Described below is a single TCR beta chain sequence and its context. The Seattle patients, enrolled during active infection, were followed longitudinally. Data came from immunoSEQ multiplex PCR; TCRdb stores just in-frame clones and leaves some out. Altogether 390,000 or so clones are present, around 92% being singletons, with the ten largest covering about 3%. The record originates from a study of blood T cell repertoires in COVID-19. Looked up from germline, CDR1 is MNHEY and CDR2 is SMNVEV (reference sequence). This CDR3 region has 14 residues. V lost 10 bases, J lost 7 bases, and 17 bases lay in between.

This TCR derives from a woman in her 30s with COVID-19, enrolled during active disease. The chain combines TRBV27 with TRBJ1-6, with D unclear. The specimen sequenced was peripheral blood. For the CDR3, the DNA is TGTGCCACCGGTGCGGCAATATTAAATTCACCCCTCCACTTT. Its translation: CATGAAILNSPLHF.